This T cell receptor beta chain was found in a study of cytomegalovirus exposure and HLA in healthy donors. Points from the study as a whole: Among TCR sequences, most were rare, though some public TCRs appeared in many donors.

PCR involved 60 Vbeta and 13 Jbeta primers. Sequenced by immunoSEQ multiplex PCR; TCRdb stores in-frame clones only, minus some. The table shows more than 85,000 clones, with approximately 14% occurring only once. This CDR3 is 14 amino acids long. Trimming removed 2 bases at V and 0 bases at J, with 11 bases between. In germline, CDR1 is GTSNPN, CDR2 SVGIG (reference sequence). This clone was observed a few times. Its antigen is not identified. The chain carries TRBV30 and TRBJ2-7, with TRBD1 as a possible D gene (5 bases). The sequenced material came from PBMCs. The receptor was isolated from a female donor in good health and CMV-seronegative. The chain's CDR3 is CAWSWMDNSYEQYF. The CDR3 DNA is TGTGCCTGGAGTTGGATGGACAACTCCTACGAGCAGTACTTC.